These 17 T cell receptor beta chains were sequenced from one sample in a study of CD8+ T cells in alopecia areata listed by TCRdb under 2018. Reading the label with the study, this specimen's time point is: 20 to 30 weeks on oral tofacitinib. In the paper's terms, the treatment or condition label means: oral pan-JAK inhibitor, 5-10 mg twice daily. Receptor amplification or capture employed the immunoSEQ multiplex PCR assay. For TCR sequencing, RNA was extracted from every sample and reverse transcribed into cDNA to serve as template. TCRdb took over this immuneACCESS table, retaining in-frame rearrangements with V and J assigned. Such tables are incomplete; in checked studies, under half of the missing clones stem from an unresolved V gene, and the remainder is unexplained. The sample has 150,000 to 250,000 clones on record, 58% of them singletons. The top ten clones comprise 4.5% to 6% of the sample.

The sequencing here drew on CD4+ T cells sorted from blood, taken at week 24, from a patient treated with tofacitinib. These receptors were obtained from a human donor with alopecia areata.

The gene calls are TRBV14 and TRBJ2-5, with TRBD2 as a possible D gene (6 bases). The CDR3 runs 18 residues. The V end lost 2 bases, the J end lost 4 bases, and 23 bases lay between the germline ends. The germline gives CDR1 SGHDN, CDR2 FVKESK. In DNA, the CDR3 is TGTGCCAGCAGCCAATCCCAAGGGGCGCGACTAGTGTTAGAGACCCAGTACTTC. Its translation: CASSQSQGARLVLETQYF.

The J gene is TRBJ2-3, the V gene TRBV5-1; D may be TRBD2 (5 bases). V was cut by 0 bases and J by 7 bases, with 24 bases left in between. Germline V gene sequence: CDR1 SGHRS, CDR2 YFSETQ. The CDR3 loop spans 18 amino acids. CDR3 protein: CASSLAGLAPRLGNTQYF. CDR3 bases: TGCGCCAGCAGCTTGGCCGGGTTGGCTCCCCGGCTCGGGAATACGCAGTATTTT. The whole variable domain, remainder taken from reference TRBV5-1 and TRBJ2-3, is KAGVTQTPRYLIKTRGQQVTLSCSPISGHRSVSWYQQTPGQGLQFLFEYFSETQRNKGNFPGRFSGRQFSNSRSEMNVSTLELGDSALYLCASSLAGLAPRLGNTQYFGPGTRLTVL.

CDR3 nucleotides: TGCAGCGGGGACAGGGCGGACTATGGCTACACCTTC. It specifies CSGDRADYGYTF. The chain has TRBV29-1 and TRBJ1-2; 9 positions match TRBD1. In germline, CDR1 is SQVTM, CDR2 ANQGSEA. With V trimmed by 7 bases and J by 3 bases, 3 bases remained unmatched. This CDR3 is 12 amino acids long.

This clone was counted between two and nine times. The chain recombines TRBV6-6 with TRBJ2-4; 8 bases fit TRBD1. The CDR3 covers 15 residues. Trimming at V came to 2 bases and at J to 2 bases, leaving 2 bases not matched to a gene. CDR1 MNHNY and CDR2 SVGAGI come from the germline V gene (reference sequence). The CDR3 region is CASSYGQGSKNIQYF. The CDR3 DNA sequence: TGTGCCAGCAGTTACGGACAGGGCTCCAAAAACATTCAGTACTTC.

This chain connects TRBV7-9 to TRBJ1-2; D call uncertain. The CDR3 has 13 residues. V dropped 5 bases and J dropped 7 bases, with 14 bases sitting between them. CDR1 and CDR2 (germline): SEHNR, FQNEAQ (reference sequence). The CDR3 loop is CASSPAPRSGYTF. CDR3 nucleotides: TGTGCCAGCAGCCCGGCCCCCAGATCTGGCTACACCTTC. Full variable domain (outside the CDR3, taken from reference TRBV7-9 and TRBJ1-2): DTGVSQNPRHKITKRGQNVTFRCDPISEHNRLYWYRQTLGQGPEFLTYFQNEAQLEKSRLLSDRFSAERPKGSFSTLEIQRTEQGDSAMYLCASSPAPRSGYTFGSGTRLTVV.

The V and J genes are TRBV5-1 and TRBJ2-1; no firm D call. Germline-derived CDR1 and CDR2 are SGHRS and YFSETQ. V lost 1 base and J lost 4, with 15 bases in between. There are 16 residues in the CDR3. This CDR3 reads CASSLTEKLLYNEQFF. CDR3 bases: TGCGCCAGCAGCTTGACAGAGAAGCTTCTATACAATGAGCAGTTCTTC.

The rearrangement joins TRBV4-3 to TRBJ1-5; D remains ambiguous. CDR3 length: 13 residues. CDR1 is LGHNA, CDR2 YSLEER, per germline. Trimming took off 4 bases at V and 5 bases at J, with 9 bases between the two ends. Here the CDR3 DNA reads TGCGCCAGCAGCCGAGTGGTTGATCAGCCCCAGCATTTT. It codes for CASSRVVDQPQHF.

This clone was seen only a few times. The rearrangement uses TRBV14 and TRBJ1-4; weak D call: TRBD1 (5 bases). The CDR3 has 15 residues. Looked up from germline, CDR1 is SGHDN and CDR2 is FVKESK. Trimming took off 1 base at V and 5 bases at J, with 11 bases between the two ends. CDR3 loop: CASSQVAGINEKLFF. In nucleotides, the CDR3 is TGTGCCAGCAGCCAAGTCGCAGGGATAAATGAAAAACTGTTTTTT.

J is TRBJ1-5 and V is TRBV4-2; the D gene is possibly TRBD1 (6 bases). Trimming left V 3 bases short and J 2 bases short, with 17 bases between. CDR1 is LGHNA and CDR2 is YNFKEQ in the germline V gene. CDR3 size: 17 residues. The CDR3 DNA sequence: TGTGCCAGCAGCCACCTTTCGACAGGTGAGGGCAATCAGCCCCAGCATTTT. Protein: CASSHLSTGEGNQPQHF.

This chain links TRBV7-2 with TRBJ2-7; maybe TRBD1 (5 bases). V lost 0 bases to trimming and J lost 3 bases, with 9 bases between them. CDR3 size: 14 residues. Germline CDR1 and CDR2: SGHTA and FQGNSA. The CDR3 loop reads CASSLARQGYEQYF. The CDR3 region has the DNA TGTGCCAGCAGCTTAGCGCGGCAGGGCTACGAGCAGTACTTC.

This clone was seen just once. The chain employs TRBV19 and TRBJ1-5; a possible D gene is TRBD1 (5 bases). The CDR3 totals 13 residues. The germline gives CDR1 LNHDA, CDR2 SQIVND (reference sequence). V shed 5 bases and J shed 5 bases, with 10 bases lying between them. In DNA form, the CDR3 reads TGTGCCAGTAGTCGAGACAGCGATCAGCCCCAGCATTTT. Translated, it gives CASSRDSDQPQHF.

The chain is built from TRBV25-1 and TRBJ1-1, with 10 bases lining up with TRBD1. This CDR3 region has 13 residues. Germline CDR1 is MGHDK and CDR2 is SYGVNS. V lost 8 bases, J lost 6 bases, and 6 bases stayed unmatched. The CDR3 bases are TGTGCCAGCTCGACAGGGGGCCGACCTGAAGCTTTCTTT. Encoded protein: CASSTGGRPEAFF.

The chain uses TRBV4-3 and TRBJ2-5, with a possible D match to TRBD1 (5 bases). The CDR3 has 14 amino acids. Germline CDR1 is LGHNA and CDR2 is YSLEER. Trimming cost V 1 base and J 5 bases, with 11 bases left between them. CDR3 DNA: TGCGCCAGCAGCCAAGTGGGGCTTGGGGAGACCCAGTACTTC. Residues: CASSQVGLGETQYF.

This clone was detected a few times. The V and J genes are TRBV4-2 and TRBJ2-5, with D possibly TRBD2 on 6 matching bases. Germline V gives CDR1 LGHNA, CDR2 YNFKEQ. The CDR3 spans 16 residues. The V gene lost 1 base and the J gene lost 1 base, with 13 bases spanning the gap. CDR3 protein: CASSQVGGILQETQYF. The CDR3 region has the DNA TGTGCCAGCAGCCAAGTAGGCGGGATACTCCAAGAGACCCAGTACTTC.

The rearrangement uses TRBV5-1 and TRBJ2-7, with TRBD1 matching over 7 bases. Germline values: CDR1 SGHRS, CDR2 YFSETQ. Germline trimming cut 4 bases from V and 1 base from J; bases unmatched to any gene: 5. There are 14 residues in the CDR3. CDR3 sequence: CASSQTTGSYEQYF. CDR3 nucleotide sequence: TGCGCCAGCAGCCAAACGACAGGGTCCTACGAGCAGTACTTC.

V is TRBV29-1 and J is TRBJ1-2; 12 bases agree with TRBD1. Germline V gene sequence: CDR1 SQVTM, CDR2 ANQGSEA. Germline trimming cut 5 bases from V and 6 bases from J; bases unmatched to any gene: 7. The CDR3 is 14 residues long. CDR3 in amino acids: CSVQTGTGGNGYTF. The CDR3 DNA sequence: TGCAGCGTTCAGACCGGGACAGGGGGCAATGGCTACACCTTC.

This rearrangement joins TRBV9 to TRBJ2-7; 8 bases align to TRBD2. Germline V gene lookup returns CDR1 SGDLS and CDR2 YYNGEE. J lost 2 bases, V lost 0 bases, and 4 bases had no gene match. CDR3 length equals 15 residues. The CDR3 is CASSVDPGLAYEQYF. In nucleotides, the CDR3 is TGTGCCAGCAGCGTAGATCCGGGACTAGCCTACGAGCAGTACTTC.